These 9 T cell receptor beta chains were all obtained from the same sample, sequenced in a study of blood T cell repertoires in COVID-19. Sequenced by immunoSEQ multiplex PCR; TCRdb stores in-frame clones only, minus some. The table lists 95,000 or so clones, approximately 80% of them singletons, with 24% in the top ten. Material: peripheral blood. These receptors all stem from a human donor in a cohort sampled during active COVID-19.

The chain joins TRBV2 to TRBJ2-3, with D tentatively TRBD2 (6 bases). The CDR3 covers 16 residues. The V gene lost 0 bases and the J gene lost 5 bases, with 15 bases spanning the gap. Germline lookup yields CDR1 SNHLY and CDR2 FYNNEI. The CDR3 bases are TGTGCCAGCAGTGAAGCGGGCGGGATGGTGGTAGATACGCAGTATTTT. This encodes CASSEAGGMVVDTQYF.

The CDR3 sequence is CATSRGIAGSQETQYF. The CDR3 nucleotides read TGTGCCACCAGCAGGGGGATAGCGGGGTCGCAAGAGACCCAGTACTTC. V is TRBV15 and J is TRBJ2-5; 8 bases are a match to TRBD2. Germline assignment: CDR1 LNHNV and CDR2 YYDKDF (reference sequence). J was trimmed by 2 bases and V by 3 bases; bases with no gene match: 8. The CDR3 length is 16 residues.

The V and J genes are TRBV28 and TRBJ1-2; possible D gene TRBD1, 6 bases. This CDR3 has 11 residues. The V and J ends lost 5 bases and 8 bases respectively, with 9 bases between them. CDR1 and CDR2 from the germline V gene are MDHEN and SYDVKM. In DNA form, the CDR3 reads TGTGCCAGCAGTCCGCAGGGGGGCTACACCTTC. Protein sequence: CASSPQGGYTF.

The chain uses TRBV5-4 and TRBJ2-1, with D perhaps matching TRBD2 (5 bases). V lost 4 bases, J lost 1 base, and 12 bases lay in between. Germline CDR1 and CDR2: SGHNT and YYREEE (reference sequence). CDR3 length: 15 residues. The DNA of the CDR3 is TGTGCCAGCAGCCTAGGAGCGGATTCCTACAATGAGCAGTTCTTC. This sequence encodes CASSLGADSYNEQFF.

This clone was found once. The gene calls are TRBV11-2 and TRBJ1-6; D is possibly TRBD1 (5 bases). Germline V gives CDR1 SGHAT, CDR2 FQNNGV. V was trimmed by 6 bases and J by 9 bases, leaving 15 bases between them. This CDR3 is built from 14 residues. CDR3 DNA sequence: TGTGCCAGCAGTTCGGGGGGTGGGGGTTCACCCCTCCACTTT. Translation: CASSSGGGGSPLHF.

The chain joins TRBV12-3 or TRBV12-4 to TRBJ2-1, with D possibly matching TRBD2 (6 bases). The CDR3 has 12 amino acids. V was pared by 6 bases and J by 9 bases, with 12 bases between. The CDR3 DNA sequence: TGTGCCAGCAGCCGGACTACGCGTGAGCAGTTCTTC. Protein: CASSRTTREQFF.

This chain connects TRBV12-5 to TRBJ2-3, with 7 bases identical to TRBD2. The germline V gene has CDR1 LGHNT and CDR2 FRNRAP. The CDR3 is made up of 16 amino acids. V lost 4 bases to trimming and J lost 4 bases; unmatched junction nucleotides: 11. Written as DNA, the CDR3 is TGTGCTAGTGGTTCATTCCTAGCGGTACGGGCAGATACGCAGTATTTT. Translated: CASGSFLAVRADTQYF.

Sample share makes this clone medium-sized. This rearrangement joins TRBV19 to TRBJ2-1; 7 bases align to TRBD2. Germline CDR1 and CDR2: LNHDA and SQIVND (reference sequence). The CDR3 length is 16 residues. With 5 bases clipped from V and 12 bases from J, the junction kept 19 bases outside the gene matches. CDR3 coding DNA: TGTGCCAGTAGTCTAGGGTGGGCTAGCGGTGATCATGGGCAGTTCTTC. It specifies CASSLGWASGDHGQFF.

CDR3 loop: CSVILGQLNSRELFF. The CDR3 DNA is TGCAGCGTTATTTTAGGACAATTAAACAGTCGGGAGCTGTTTTTT. V and J are TRBV29-1 and TRBJ2-2; a weak D match, TRBD1 (5 bases). Germline values: CDR1 SQVTM, CDR2 ANQGSEA. The germline V and J ends were trimmed by 5 bases and 9 bases, with 22 bases remaining between them. The CDR3 loop spans 15 amino acids.